Following are 4 T cell receptor beta chains from one sample sequenced in a study of post-analysis software for immune sequencing data. For these receptors, no antigen is known. Notes on the study in general: The five TRBV segments detected at higher frequency in patients than in controls included TRBV5-6, TRBV5-1 and TRBV20-1.

Prepared TCR beta cDNA libraries contained unique molecular identifiers. A single record per CDR3 protein comes from TCRdb applying MiXCR to the PCR reads. The table records hundreds of thousands of distinct CDR3 sequences, roughly half of them present only once. The source material was blood. These receptor sequences come from a girl aged 5 to 17 with multiple sclerosis.

The V call is TRBV5-1, the J call TRBJ1-1; possibly TRBD1 for D (5 bases). Germline CDR1 SGHRS, CDR2 YFSETQ. The CDR3 spans 14 residues. V dropped 4 bases and J dropped 5 bases, with 15 bases sitting between them. The CDR3 nucleotides are TGCGCCAGCAGCCCGATGGGGGGACGGACTGAAGCTTTCTTT. Protein sequence: CASSPMGGRTEAFF.

This clonotype was picked up a small number of times. The V and J genes are TRBV20-1 and TRBJ2-1, with TRBD2 matching over 10 bases. Germline lookup yields CDR1 DFQATT and CDR2 SNEGSKA (reference sequence). This CDR3 contains 17 residues. The DNA of the CDR3 is TGCAGACCCGGGCGGGCTAGCGGGGGTGTGGGGCACAATGAGCAGTTCTTC. This gives the protein CRPGRASGGVGHNEQFF.

The chain couples TRBV20-1 to TRBJ2-5, with D maybe TRBD2 (5 bases). Germline-derived CDR1 and CDR2 are DFQATT and SNEGSKA (reference sequence). The V and J ends lost 4 bases and 5 bases respectively, with 8 bases between them. The CDR3 totals 11 residues. The CDR3 spells CSATRGETQYF. CDR3 bases: TGCAGTGCTACGAGAGGGGAGACCCAGTACTTC.

This clonotype was seen a few times. The gene calls are TRBV15 and TRBJ2-5; 7 nucleotides agree with TRBD1. Trimming took 4 bases from V and 3 from J; bases not matched to a gene: 2. The CDR3 is made up of 13 amino acids. Germline values: CDR1 LNHNV, CDR2 YYDKDF (reference sequence). The CDR3 region has the DNA TGTGCCACCAGCACGGGACAGAAAGAGACCCAGTACTTC. The encoded protein is CATSTGQKETQYF.